The TCR beta chain under discussion was sequenced for a study of blood T cell repertoires in COVID-19. Study information: Acute and convalescent COVID-19 samples came from the United States, Italy and Spain. In each case, the material was cDNA or gDNA derived from T cells, B-cell-depleted T cells, or PBMCs.

Germline V CDR1 and CDR2: MNHEY, SVGAGI. V gave up 4 bases and J gave up 0 bases, with 10 bases separating them. The CDR3 loop spans 15 amino acids. TCRdb's copy holds only in-frame clones and misses some; the assay was immunoSEQ multiplex PCR. Of about 170,000 clones in the sample, about 80% were seen once. The clonotype originates from a man aged 65 to 79 with active or convalescent COVID-19. Specimen: peripheral blood. The rearrangement links TRBV6-5 to TRBJ2-1; possibly TRBD1 for D (6 bases). The CDR3 reads CASSWDISSYNEQFF. The CDR3, as DNA: TGTGCCAGCAGTTGGGACATCTCCTCCTACAATGAGCAGTTCTTC.